This T cell receptor (beta chain) was profiled in a study of blood T cell repertoires in COVID-19. Germline CDR1 KGHDR, CDR2 SFDVKD. Trimming at V came to 4 bases and at J to 4 bases, leaving 8 bases not matched to a gene. CDR3 length equals 19 residues. The protocol was immunoSEQ multiplex PCR, while the TCRdb copy is restricted to in-frame clones and leaves out a portion. The sample yields 150,000 to 200,000 clones, roughly 80% seen once. The chain is built from TRBV24-1 and TRBJ2-2; 16 bases align to TRBD2. Sequencing was performed on peripheral blood. The sequence was obtained from a man between 60 and 70 years old with acute or convalescent COVID-19. In DNA form, the CDR3 reads TGTGCCACCAGTGACCCGGGACTAGCGGGGGGGCAAAGCACCGGGGAGCTGTTTTTT. Encoded protein: CATSDPGLAGGQSTGELFF.